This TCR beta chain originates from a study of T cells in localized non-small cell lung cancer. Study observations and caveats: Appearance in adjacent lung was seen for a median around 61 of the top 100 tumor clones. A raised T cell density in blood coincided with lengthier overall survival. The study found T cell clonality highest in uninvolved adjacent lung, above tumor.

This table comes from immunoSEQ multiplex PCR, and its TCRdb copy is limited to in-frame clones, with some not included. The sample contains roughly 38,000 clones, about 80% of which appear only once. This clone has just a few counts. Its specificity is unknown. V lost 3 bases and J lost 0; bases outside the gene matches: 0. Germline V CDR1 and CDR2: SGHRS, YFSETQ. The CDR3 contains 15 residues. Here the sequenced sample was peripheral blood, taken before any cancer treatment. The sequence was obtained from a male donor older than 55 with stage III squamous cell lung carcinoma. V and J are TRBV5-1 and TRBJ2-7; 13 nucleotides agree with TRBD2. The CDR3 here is CASSWTSGSSYEQYF. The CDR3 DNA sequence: TGCGCCAGCAGCTGGACTAGCGGGAGCTCCTACGAGCAGTACTTC.